In its sample, the clone carrying this T cell receptor beta chain was seen a few times. Its target is unknown. Time point denoted: time of PML onset. Trimming took off 0 bases at V and 0 bases at J, with 9 bases between the two ends. This CDR3 has 17 residues. The germline gives CDR1 LGHNA, CDR2 YSLEER. The data were taken from a study of multiple sclerosis patients with progressive multifocal leukoencephalopathy. Study results and limitations: Clones expanded at PML were already present before and during natalizumab. No common TRBV or TRBJ usage or pairing appeared at PML.

Clones were sequenced by immunoSEQ multiplex PCR, and TCRdb holds only the in-frame ones, with some missing. The profile shows about 31,000 clones, approximately 89% of them singletons. This material consisted of PBMCs, taken from a patient treated with natalizumab. The clonotype was recovered from a woman under 40 with progressive multifocal leukoencephalopathy. This chain connects TRBV4-3 to TRBJ2-6; perhaps TRBD2 as D (6 bases). CDR3 region: CASSQDGTYSGANVLTF. The DNA for the CDR3 is TGCGCCAGCAGCCAAGATGGGACTTACTCTGGGGCCAACGTCCTGACTTTC.